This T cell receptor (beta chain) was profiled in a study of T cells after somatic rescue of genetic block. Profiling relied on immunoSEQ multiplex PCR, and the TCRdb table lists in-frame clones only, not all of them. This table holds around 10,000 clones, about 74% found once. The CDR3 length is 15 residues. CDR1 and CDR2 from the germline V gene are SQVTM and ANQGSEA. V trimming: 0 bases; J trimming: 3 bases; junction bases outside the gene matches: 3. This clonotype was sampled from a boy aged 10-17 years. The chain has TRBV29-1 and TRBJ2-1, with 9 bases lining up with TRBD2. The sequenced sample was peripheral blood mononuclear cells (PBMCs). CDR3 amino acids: CSVEEPLAGYNEQFF. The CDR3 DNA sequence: TGCAGCGTTGAAGAGCCACTAGCGGGCTACAATGAGCAGTTCTTC.